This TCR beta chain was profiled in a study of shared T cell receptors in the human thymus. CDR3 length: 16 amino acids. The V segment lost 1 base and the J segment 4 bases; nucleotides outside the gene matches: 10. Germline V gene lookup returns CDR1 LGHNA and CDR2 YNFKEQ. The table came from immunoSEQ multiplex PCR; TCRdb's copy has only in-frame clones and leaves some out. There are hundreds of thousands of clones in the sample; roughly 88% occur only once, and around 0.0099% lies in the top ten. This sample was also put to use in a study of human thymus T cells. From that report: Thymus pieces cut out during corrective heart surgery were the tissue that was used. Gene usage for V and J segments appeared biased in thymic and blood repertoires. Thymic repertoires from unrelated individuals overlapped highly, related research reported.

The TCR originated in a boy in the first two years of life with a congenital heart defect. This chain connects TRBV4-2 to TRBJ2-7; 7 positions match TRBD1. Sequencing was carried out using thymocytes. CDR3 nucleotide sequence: TGTGCCAGCAGCCAAGTACCCAAACAGGGGTTTTACGAGCAGTACTTC. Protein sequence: CASSQVPKQGFYEQYF.